This T cell receptor (beta chain) originates from a study of blood T cell repertoires in COVID-19. Study as a whole: Collection of acute and convalescent COVID-19 samples took place in the United States, Italy and Spain.

Germline V gene sequence: CDR1 SGHNT, CDR2 YENEEA. The CDR3 is 15 residues long. J was trimmed by 3 bases and V by 3 bases; bases with no gene match: 3. Here immunoSEQ multiplex PCR was the method, and the copy in TCRdb shows in-frame clones only, minus some. The data contain some 120,000 clones, approximately 87% of them singletons. The genes are TRBV11-3 and TRBJ2-5, with 11 bases aligning to TRBD2. The sample taken for sequencing was peripheral blood. The TCR comes from a man in his fifties with acute or convalescent COVID-19. This chain's CDR3 is CASSFSGRVEETQYF. The CDR3 bases are TGTGCCAGCAGCTTTAGCGGGAGGGTAGAAGAGACCCAGTACTTC.